One sample yielded the 10 T cell receptor beta chains listed below, sequenced in a study of early T cells in non-severe SARS-CoV-2 infection. TCRdb fed the 5' RACE reads into MiXCR, producing one record per CDR3 protein. The sample has tens of thousands of distinct CDR3 sequences; 9.5% to 15% are singletons. Sequenced material: whole blood. The receptors were gathered from an adult who was a healthcare worker with PCR-confirmed SARS-CoV-2 infection or an uninfected control (not recorded which).

The rearrangement uses TRBV7-8 and TRBJ2-1, with D hard to call. Germline loops: CDR1 SGHVS, CDR2 FQNEAQ. Trimming left V 4 bases short and J 10 bases short, with 8 bases between. This CDR3 has 11 amino acids. CDR3 residues: CASSSLLEQFF. CDR3 coding DNA: TGTGCCAGCAGCTCACTGTTGGAGCAGTTCTTC.

Remarks on this clonotype: A read error is possible here, since a much larger clone lies one base away. The chain has TRBV20-1 and TRBJ2-1; 7 positions match TRBD2. Germline-derived CDR1 and CDR2 are DFQATT and SNEGSKA (reference sequence). The CDR3 is 15 amino acids. The CDR3 is CSASKSGVTYIEQFF. DNA of the CDR3: TGCAGTGCTTCTAAAAGCGGGGTCACCTACATTGAGCAGTTCTTC.

This clonotype was recorded many times. The chain is built from TRBV7-9 and TRBJ2-3, with D tentatively TRBD1 or TRBD2 (5 bases each). The V gene lost 5 bases and the J gene lost 2 bases, with 14 bases spanning the gap. Germline V lookup: CDR1 SEHNR, CDR2 FQNEAQ (reference sequence). CDR3 size: 15 residues. CDR3 nucleotides: TGTGCCAGCAGCCTGGGACCGGCCTACACAGATACGCAGTATTTT. Protein: CASSLGPAYTDTQYF.

The chain joins TRBV3-1 to TRBJ1-6, with no clear D. The germline V and J ends were trimmed by 2 bases and 14 bases, with 7 bases remaining between them. Per germline, CDR1 LGHDT and CDR2 YNNKEL (reference sequence). CDR3 size: 11 residues. The CDR3 nucleotides read TGTGCCAGCAGCCAAAGGGCGGCCCTCCACTTT. It encodes CASSQRAALHF.

This clonotype has just a few counts. This chain uses TRBV2 with TRBJ2-1, with a weak D call TRBD2 (5 bases). CDR3 length: 15 residues. Trimming left V 5 bases short and J 2 bases short, with 13 bases between. The germline V gene has CDR1 SNHLY and CDR2 FYNNEI. The CDR3 sequence: CASSLTAVAYNEQFF. CDR3 sequence (DNA): TGTGCCAGCAGTCTAACAGCGGTCGCCTACAATGAGCAGTTCTTC.

In DNA form, the CDR3 reads TGTGCCAGCAGTGAATGGGGACAGGGTTTCTCCTACAATGAGCAGTTCTTC. Protein sequence: CASSEWGQGFSYNEQFF. This rearrangement joins TRBV6-4 to TRBJ2-1; 9 nucleotides align to TRBD1. The CDR3 extends over 17 amino acids. The junction had 6 bases not matched to a gene; V was cut back by 3 bases and J by 0 bases. Germline values: CDR1 MRHNA, CDR2 SNTAGT.

This clonotype appeared many times. This rearrangement joins TRBV12-3 or TRBV12-4 to TRBJ2-3; no clear D gene. Trimming pared 3 bases from V and 3 bases from J, leaving 7 bases between. This CDR3 has 13 residues. Here the CDR3 DNA reads TGTGCCAGCAGTTTTTTGGGGACAGATACGCAGTATTTT. Translated, it gives CASSFLGTDTQYF.

This clonotype appeared a few times. The chain employs TRBV2 and TRBJ2-7; tentatively, D is TRBD1 (6 bases). Germline values: CDR1 SNHLY, CDR2 FYNNEI. The CDR3 has 14 amino acids. The germline V and J ends were trimmed by 7 bases and 6 bases, with 19 bases remaining between them. CDR3 bases: TGTGCCAGCAAGGGGGATTGGGGGCAAGTCGAGCAGTACTTC. It yields the protein CASKGDWGQVEQYF.

This clonotype was counted at least ten times. The genes are TRBV7-2 and TRBJ2-3; no firm D call. V was trimmed by 0 bases and J by 2 bases, leaving 6 bases between them. Germline CDR1 is SGHTA and CDR2 is FQGNSA. The CDR3 consists of 14 residues. CDR3 residues: CASSLAHSTDTQYF. For the CDR3, the DNA is TGTGCCAGCAGCTTAGCGCACTCCACAGATACGCAGTATTTT.

This clonotype came up many times. V is TRBV27 and J is TRBJ2-2, with a possible D match to TRBD1 (6 bases). From germline, CDR1 is MNHEY and CDR2 SMNVEV (reference sequence). The V end lost 2 bases, the J end lost 3 bases, and 13 bases lay between the germline ends. CDR3 size: 16 residues. This CDR3 reads CASSLVGRGDTGELFF. The CDR3, as DNA: TGTGCCAGCAGTTTAGTAGGCAGGGGAGACACCGGGGAGCTGTTTTTT.